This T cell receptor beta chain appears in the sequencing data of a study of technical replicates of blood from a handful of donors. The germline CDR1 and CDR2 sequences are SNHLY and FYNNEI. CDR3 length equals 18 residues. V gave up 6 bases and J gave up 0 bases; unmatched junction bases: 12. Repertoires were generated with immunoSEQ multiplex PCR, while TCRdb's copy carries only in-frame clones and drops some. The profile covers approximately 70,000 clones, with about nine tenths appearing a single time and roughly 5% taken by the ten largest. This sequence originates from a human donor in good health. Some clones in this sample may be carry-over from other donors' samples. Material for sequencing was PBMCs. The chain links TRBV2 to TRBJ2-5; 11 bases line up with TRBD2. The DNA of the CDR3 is TGTGCCAGCAGCGGGCCGGGACTAGCGGCCGAGTACCAAGAGACCCAGTACTTC. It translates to CASSGPGLAAEYQETQYF.